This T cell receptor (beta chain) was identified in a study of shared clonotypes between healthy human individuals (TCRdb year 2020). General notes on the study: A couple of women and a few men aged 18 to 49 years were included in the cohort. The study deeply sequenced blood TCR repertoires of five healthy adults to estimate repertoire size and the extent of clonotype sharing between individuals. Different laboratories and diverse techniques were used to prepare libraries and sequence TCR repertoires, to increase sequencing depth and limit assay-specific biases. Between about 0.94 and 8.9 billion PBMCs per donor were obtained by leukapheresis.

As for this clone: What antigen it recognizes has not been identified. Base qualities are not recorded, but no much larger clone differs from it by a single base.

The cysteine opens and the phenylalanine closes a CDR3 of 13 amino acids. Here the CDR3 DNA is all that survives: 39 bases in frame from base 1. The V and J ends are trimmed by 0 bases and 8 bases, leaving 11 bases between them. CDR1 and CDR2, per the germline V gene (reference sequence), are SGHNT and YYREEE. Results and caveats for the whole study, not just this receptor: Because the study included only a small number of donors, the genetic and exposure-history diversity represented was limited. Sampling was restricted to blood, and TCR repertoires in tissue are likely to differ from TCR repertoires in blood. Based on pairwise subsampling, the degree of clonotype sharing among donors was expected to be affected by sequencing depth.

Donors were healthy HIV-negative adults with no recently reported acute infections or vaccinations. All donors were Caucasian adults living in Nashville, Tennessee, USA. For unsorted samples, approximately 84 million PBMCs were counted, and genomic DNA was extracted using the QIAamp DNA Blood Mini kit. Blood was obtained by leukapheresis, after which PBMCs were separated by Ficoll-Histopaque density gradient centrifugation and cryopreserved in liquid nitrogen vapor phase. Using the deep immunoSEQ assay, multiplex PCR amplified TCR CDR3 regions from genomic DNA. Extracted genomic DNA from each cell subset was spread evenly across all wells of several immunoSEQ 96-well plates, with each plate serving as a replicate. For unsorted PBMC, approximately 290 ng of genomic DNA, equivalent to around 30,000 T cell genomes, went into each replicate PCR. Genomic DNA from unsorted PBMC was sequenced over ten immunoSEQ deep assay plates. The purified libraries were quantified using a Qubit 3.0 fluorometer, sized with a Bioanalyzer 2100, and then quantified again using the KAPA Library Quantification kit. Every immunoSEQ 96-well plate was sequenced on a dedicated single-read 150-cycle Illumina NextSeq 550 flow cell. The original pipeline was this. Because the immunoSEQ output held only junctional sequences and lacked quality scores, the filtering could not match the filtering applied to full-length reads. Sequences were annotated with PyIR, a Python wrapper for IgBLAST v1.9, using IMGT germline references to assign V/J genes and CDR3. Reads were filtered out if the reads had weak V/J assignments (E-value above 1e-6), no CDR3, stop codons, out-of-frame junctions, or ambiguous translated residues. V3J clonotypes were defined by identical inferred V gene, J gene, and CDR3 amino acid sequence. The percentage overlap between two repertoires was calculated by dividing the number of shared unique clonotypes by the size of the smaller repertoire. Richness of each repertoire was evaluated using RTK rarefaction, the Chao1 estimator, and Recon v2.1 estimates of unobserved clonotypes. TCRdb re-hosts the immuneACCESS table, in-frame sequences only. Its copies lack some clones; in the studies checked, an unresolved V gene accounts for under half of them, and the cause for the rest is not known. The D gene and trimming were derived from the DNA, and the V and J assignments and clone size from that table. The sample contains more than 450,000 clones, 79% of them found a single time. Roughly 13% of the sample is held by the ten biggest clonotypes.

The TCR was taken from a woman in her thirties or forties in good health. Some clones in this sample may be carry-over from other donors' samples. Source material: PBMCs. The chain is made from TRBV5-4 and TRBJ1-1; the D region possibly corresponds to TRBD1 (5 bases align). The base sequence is TGTGCCAGCAGCTTGGGAGGGGTTTCCGAAGCTTTCTTT. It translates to CASSLGGVSEAFF. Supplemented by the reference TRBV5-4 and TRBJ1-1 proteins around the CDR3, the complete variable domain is ETGVTQSPTHLIKTRGQQVTLRCSSQSGHNTVSWYQQALGQGPQFIFQYYREEENGRGNFPPRFSGLQFPNYSSELNVNALELDDSALYLCASSLGGVSEAFFGQGTRLTVV.